This TCR beta chain was recovered during a study of T cell repertoires in cytomegalovirus infection. About the research overall: Public TCR beta signature analysis indicated the presence of both CMV infection and matching HLA type. General study points: Accumulated public TCR beta family frequency recognized individuals carrying CMV together with the relevant HLA. Dominating the ex vivo response were TCR beta clonotypes that were CMV-specific and HLA-C-restricted.

Note on this clonotype: Antigen specificity is unknown. This may come from a read error, since a much larger clone is one base off. The final CDR3 position lacks the conserved phenylalanine or tryptophan, pointing to a likely read error.

The CDR3 has 12 residues. V gave up 2 bases and J gave up 7 bases, with 5 bases separating them. Germline V gene sequence: CDR1 SGHVS, CDR2 FNYEAQ. TCRdb ran MiXCR on the reads and lists one entry per CDR3 protein. The profile covers 250,000 or so distinct CDR3 sequences, with approximately 9.2% appearing a single time and more than 13% taken by the ten largest. Sequenced: PBMCs. The TCR was taken from a human donor in good health (CMV status not recorded). Some clones in this sample may be carry-over from other donors' samples. The J gene is TRBJ1-4, the V gene TRBV7-6, with D uncertain. The chain's CDR3 is CASSLKGEKLFI. CDR3 in DNA: TGTGCCAGCAGCTTAAAGGGTGAAAAACTGTTTATT.